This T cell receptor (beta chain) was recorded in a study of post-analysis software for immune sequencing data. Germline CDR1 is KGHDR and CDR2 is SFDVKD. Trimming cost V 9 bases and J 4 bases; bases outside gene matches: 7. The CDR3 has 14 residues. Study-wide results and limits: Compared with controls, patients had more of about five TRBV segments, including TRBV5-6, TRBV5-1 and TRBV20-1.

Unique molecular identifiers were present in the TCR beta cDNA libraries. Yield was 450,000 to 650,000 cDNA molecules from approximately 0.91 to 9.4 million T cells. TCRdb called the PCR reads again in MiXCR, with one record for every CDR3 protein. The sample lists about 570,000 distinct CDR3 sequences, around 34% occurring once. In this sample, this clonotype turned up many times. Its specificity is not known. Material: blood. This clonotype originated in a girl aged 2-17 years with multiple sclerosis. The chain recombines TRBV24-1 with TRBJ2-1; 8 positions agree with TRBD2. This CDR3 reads CATRPGGVYNEQFF. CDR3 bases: TGTGCCACCCGTCCGGGGGGGGTTTACAATGAGCAGTTCTTC.